Each of the 26 T cell receptor beta chains below was sequenced from the same sample in a study of CD8 T cells in ankylosing spondylitis. TCRdb processed the 5' RACE reads anew with MiXCR; each CDR3 protein has one entry. The repertoire holds a few hundred thousand distinct CDR3 sequences, around 20% seen once, with 3.5% to 4.5% in the top ten. Sequenced: blood, either unsorted or a sorted T cell fraction (not recorded which). The receptors originated from a female donor with ankylosing spondylitis or in good health (not recorded which).

V gene TRBV6-6 combines with J gene TRBJ2-5; D might be TRBD1 or TRBD2, each matching 5 bases. The CDR3 covers 13 residues. Per the germline V gene, CDR1 is MNHNY and CDR2 is SVGAGI (reference sequence). V was shortened by 2 bases and J by 9 bases, with 13 bases between the two germline ends. CDR3 sequence reads: CASSYGGTTSQYF. CDR3 bases: TGTGCCAGCAGTTACGGGGGAACCACCTCCCAGTACTTC.

This clonotype was counted many times. The chain uses TRBV20-1 and TRBJ1-5, with a possible D match to TRBD1 (5 bases). Trimming removed 3 bases from V and 3 bases from J, with 12 bases in between. This CDR3 spans 14 amino acids. Germline V gene data show CDR1 as DFQATT and CDR2 as SNEGSKA (reference sequence). Written as DNA, the CDR3 is TGCAGTGCTAGGGGGCAGGCGTTCAATCAGCCCCAGCATTTT. This sequence encodes CSARGQAFNQPQHF.

This chain links TRBV5-1 with TRBJ2-7, with D hard to call. CDR3 size: 14 residues. CDR1 and CDR2 from the germline V gene are SGHRS and YFSETQ. V was trimmed by 0 bases and J by 0 bases, leaving 7 bases between them. This chain's CDR3 is CASSLDLSSYEQYF. CDR3 sequence (DNA): TGCGCCAGCAGCTTGGATCTCAGCTCCTACGAGCAGTACTTC.

The chain joins TRBV4-3 to TRBJ1-5, with 8 bases lining up with TRBD1. Germline-derived CDR1 and CDR2 are LGHNA and YSLEER. The CDR3 runs 16 residues. V was clipped by 0 bases and J by 4 bases; unmatched bases: 5. Here the CDR3 DNA reads TGCGCCAGCAGCCAAGATGACAGGGGTCTGAATCAGCCCCAGCATTTT. This translates into CASSQDDRGLNQPQHF.

This sequence joins TRBV27 and TRBJ2-1, with 12 nucleotides matching TRBD1. There are 15 residues in the CDR3. Looked up from germline, CDR1 is MNHEY and CDR2 is SMNVEV (reference sequence). The V gene end was trimmed by 8 bases and the J gene end by 6 bases; junction bases not matched to a gene: 8. This chain's CDR3 is CASVPGQGASNEQFF. CDR3 bases: TGTGCCAGCGTACCGGGACAGGGGGCCAGCAATGAGCAGTTCTTC.

There are a few counts of this clonotype. The rearrangement joins TRBV9 to TRBJ2-3; perhaps TRBD2 as D (6 bases). V was clipped by 0 bases and J by 6 bases, with 20 bases between them. CDR1 and CDR2 (germline): SGDLS, YYNGEE. This CDR3 is 17 amino acids long. CDR3 loop: CASSVATSTTGEDTQYF. CDR3 DNA: TGTGCCAGCAGCGTAGCTACCAGTACTACGGGAGAGGATACGCAGTATTTT.

This clonotype was seen once. The chain combines TRBV2 with TRBJ2-1; a possible D gene is TRBD2 (5 bases). The CDR3 is 14 residues long. Trimming took off 7 bases at V and 6 bases at J, with 16 bases between the two ends. From germline, CDR1 is SNHLY and CDR2 FYNNEI. CDR3 sequence (DNA): TGTGCCAGCAAATCGAGGACGGCGGGCAATGAGCAGTTCTTC. Amino acids: CASKSRTAGNEQFF.

In its sample, this clonotype was seen once. This rearrangement joins TRBV5-1 to TRBJ2-3; TRBD1 agrees at 7 bases. V was pared by 2 bases and J by 4 bases, with 7 bases of the junction left unmatched. The CDR3 consists of 15 residues. Germline CDR1 reads SGHRS; CDR2 reads YFSETQ. The CDR3: CASSLADRRSDTQYF. DNA of the CDR3: TGCGCCAGCAGCTTAGCGGACAGGAGATCAGATACGCAGTATTTT.

This clonotype was counted at least ten times. This chain links TRBV20-1 with TRBJ1-2; D possibly corresponds to TRBD1 (5 bases). CDR3 size: 12 residues. V was clipped by 0 bases and J by 8 bases, with 10 bases between them. From germline, CDR1 is DFQATT and CDR2 SNEGSKA (reference sequence). The CDR3 sequence is CSARERGEGYTF. CDR3 nucleotide sequence: TGCAGTGCTAGAGAGAGGGGCGAGGGCTACACCTTC.

The chain employs TRBV5-1 and TRBJ2-1; D might be TRBD2 (5 bases). In germline, CDR1 is SGHRS, CDR2 YFSETQ. The CDR3 totals 15 residues. Trimming stripped 6 bases from V and 9 bases from J, with 22 bases between. The CDR3 coding sequence is TGCGCCAGCACCATCGCGGAAGGGATCGGAGGTGAGCAGTTCTTC. Translating it yields CASTIAEGIGGEQFF. Drawing the rest from reference TRBV5-1 and TRBJ2-1, the complete variable domain is KAGVTQTPRYLIKTRGQQVTLSCSPISGHRSVSWYQQTPGQGLQFLFEYFSETQRNKGNFPGRFSGRQFSNSRSEMNVSTLELGDSALYLCASTIAEGIGGEQFFGPGTRLTVL.

The sample holds many counts of this clonotype. This sequence joins TRBV4-3 and TRBJ2-4; a possible D gene is TRBD1 (5 bases). Looked up from germline, CDR1 is LGHNA and CDR2 is YSLEER. This CDR3 contains 15 residues. The germline V and J ends were trimmed by 4 bases and 3 bases, with 13 bases remaining between them. This chain's CDR3 is CASSRSDSDKNIQYF. The CDR3 DNA reads TGCGCCAGCAGCCGAAGCGACAGTGACAAAAACATTCAGTACTTC.

The chain links TRBV9 to TRBJ2-3; no definite D call. The CDR3 consists of 15 residues. Germline V gives CDR1 SGDLS, CDR2 YYNGEE. V was cut by 0 bases and J by 4 bases, with 12 bases left in between. This CDR3 is CASSVGPQLADTQYF. CDR3 nucleotides: TGTGCCAGCAGCGTAGGGCCCCAACTGGCAGATACGCAGTATTTT.

This clonotype was seen once. A junction end diverges from the germline sequence, so it may reflect a read error. The V gene is TRBV24-1, the J gene TRBJ2-7; 8 nucleotides align to TRBD1. The CDR3 runs 12 residues. Germline CDR1 and CDR2: KGHDR and SFDVKD. CDR3 DNA: TGTGCCACCAGTGACAGGGGGCGCGAGCTGTACTTC. It encodes CATSDRGRELYF.

This clonotype was observed many times. The V gene is TRBV29-1, the J gene TRBJ2-1, with D perhaps matching TRBD2 (6 bases). V dropped 7 bases and J dropped 8 bases, with 15 bases sitting between them. Germline CDR1 is SQVTM and CDR2 is ANQGSEA. This CDR3 region has 12 residues. For the CDR3, the DNA is TGCAGCGGCGCGGGACGACCCCATGAGCAGTTCTTC. Its translation: CSGAGRPHEQFF.

This clonotype was found a few times. The chain recombines TRBV7-2 with TRBJ1-1; D perhaps matches TRBD1 (5 bases). Germline assignment: CDR1 SGHTA and CDR2 FQGNSA. V was trimmed by 4 bases and J by 7 bases, leaving 10 bases between them. CDR3 size: 12 residues. The CDR3 reads CASSSDIGEAFF. As DNA, the CDR3 is TGTGCCAGCAGCTCGGACATTGGTGAAGCTTTCTTT. Complete variable domain (other parts from reference TRBV7-2 and TRBJ1-1): GAGVSQSPSNKVTEKGKDVELRCDPISGHTALYWYRQSLGQGLEFLIYFQGNSAPDKSGLPSDRFSAERTGGSVSTLTIQRTQQEDSAVYLCASSSDIGEAFFGQGTRLTVV.

The chain has TRBV27 and TRBJ1-2; D perhaps matches TRBD1 (6 bases). The V end was cut by 3 bases, the J end by 1 base, with 18 bases between. Germline V gives CDR1 MNHEY, CDR2 SMNVEV (reference sequence). The CDR3 has 17 amino acids. CDR3 region: CASSFRGARIGNYGYTF. As DNA, the CDR3 is TGTGCCAGCAGTTTTCGGGGGGCGAGAATCGGTAACTATGGCTACACCTTC.

The chain uses TRBV20-1 and TRBJ1-4; 9 nucleotides align to TRBD1. Germline CDR1 DFQATT, CDR2 SNEGSKA (reference sequence). V lost 2 bases to trimming and J lost 7 bases; unmatched junction nucleotides: 5. This CDR3 is built from 14 residues. The CDR3: CSARPTGGGEKLFF. The DNA of the CDR3 is TGCAGTGCTAGACCGACAGGGGGGGGTGAAAAACTGTTTTTT.

The genes are TRBV18 and TRBJ1-2; 9 positions match TRBD1. Trimming at V came to 6 bases and at J to 7 bases, leaving 6 bases not matched to a gene. The CDR3 is 13 residues long. Germline CDR1 and CDR2: KGHSH and LQKENI. CDR3 loop: CASSSGTGSGYTF. The CDR3 nucleotides are TGTGCCAGCTCGTCCGGGACAGGGTCTGGCTACACCTTC.

This clonotype was recorded a few times. J is TRBJ2-7 and V is TRBV20-1; maybe TRBD1 (6 bases). The CDR3 totals 14 residues. V lost 4 bases to trimming and J lost 2 bases, with 15 bases between them. Germline CDR1 and CDR2: DFQATT and SNEGSKA (reference sequence). The CDR3 DNA follows: TGCAGTGCTATTGACGACAGGCGAACCTACGAGCAGTACTTC. It codes for CSAIDDRRTYEQYF.

CDR3 in amino acids: CAWRGGAADGAFF. In DNA form, the CDR3 reads TGTGCCTGGAGGGGAGGGGCCGCCGATGGGGCTTTCTTT. The chain couples TRBV30 to TRBJ1-1; a weak D match, TRBD1 (5 bases). V was shortened by 3 bases and J by 11 bases, with 19 bases between the two germline ends. Germline loops: CDR1 GTSNPN, CDR2 SVGIG (reference sequence). The CDR3 is made up of 13 amino acids.

This clonotype came up a few times. The gene calls are TRBV20-1 and TRBJ2-3, with 7 bases lining up with TRBD2. From germline, CDR1 is DFQATT and CDR2 SNEGSKA (reference sequence). The CDR3 contains 13 residues. V lost 6 bases, J lost 1 base, and 4 bases stayed unmatched. The CDR3 nucleotides are TGCAGTGCCGGGCTAGCGGGCACAGATACGCAGTATTTT. Its translation: CSAGLAGTDTQYF.

The table lists this clonotype with a few counts. This chain links TRBV27 with TRBJ2-1; the match to TRBD2 covers 10 bases. Germline CDR1 is MNHEY and CDR2 is SMNVEV (reference sequence). After removal of 4 bases from V and 5 bases from J, the junction contained 5 bases not matched to a gene. This CDR3 is 15 amino acids long. The CDR3 protein is CASSSAGGPNNEQFF. The CDR3 DNA reads TGTGCCAGCAGTTCAGCGGGAGGGCCAAACAATGAGCAGTTCTTC.

This clonotype occurred a few times. This chain joins TRBV20-1 and TRBJ2-4; no clear D. The germline V and J ends were trimmed by 5 bases and 7 bases, with 15 bases remaining between them. The CDR3 is made up of 13 amino acids. CDR1 is DFQATT and CDR2 is SNEGSKA in the germline V gene (reference sequence). The CDR3 region has the DNA TGCAGTGCTTCCCCGTCAACGAAGAACATTCAGTACTTC. Its translation: CSASPSTKNIQYF.

V usage is TRBV11-3 and J usage is TRBJ2-7, with 7 nucleotides matching TRBD1. The ends lost 5 bases at V and 7 bases at J; junction bases unmatched: 5. From germline, CDR1 is SGHNT and CDR2 YENEEA. This CDR3 is built from 12 residues. The CDR3 nucleotides are TGTGCCAGCAGCAAACAGGGGAGTGAGCAGTACTTC. It codes for CASSKQGSEQYF.

The chain is built from TRBV12-3 or TRBV12-4 and TRBJ2-5, with 8 bases fitting TRBD1. J lost 5 bases, V lost 7 bases, and 12 bases had no gene match. CDR3 size: 15 residues. The CDR3 region has the DNA TGTGCCAGCATCCCGGACAGGGATTGGGGGGAGACCCAGTACTTC. Protein sequence: CASIPDRDWGETQYF.

This clonotype was observed a few times. This chain joins TRBV12-3 or TRBV12-4 and TRBJ2-7; D gene uncertain. V was shortened by 3 bases and J by 7 bases, with 16 bases between the two germline ends. The CDR3 covers 14 residues. The CDR3 sequence is CASSFGSSLREQYF. The CDR3 region has the DNA TGTGCCAGCAGTTTCGGGTCAAGCCTTCGAGAGCAGTACTTC.